The next 20 T cell receptor beta chains were all read from a single sample in a study of T cell responses to AZD1222 COVID-19 vaccine. Produced via immunoSEQ multiplex PCR; TCRdb's table is partial and in-frame only. The data hold more than 100,000 clones, with 70% to 90% observed a single time. Sample: peripheral blood, taken on day 0 of AZD1222 vaccination. The receptor set was obtained from an adult in good health.

The genes are TRBV7-3 and TRBJ2-5; no definite D call. The CDR3 is 13 residues long. Trimming pared 4 bases from V and 2 bases from J, leaving 8 bases between. In germline, CDR1 is SGHTA, CDR2 FQGTGA. DNA of the CDR3: TGTGCCAGCAGCTCAACTGTTCAAGAGACCCAGTACTTC. Its translation is CASSSTVQETQYF.

The chain combines TRBV13 with TRBJ1-2; D remains ambiguous. Trimming shortened V by 4 bases and J by 1 base, and 13 bases separated the two germline ends. Germline V gene lookup returns CDR1 PRHDT and CDR2 FYEKMQ (reference sequence). CDR3 length equals 15 residues. The CDR3 loop reads CASSYYSRNNYGYTF. In nucleotides, the CDR3 is TGTGCCAGCAGCTACTACTCCAGGAATAACTATGGCTACACCTTC.

The chain is built from TRBV11-2 and TRBJ1-2; no clear D gene. The V end lost 3 bases, the J end lost 7 bases, and 6 bases lay between the germline ends. Germline V gives CDR1 SGHAT, CDR2 FQNNGV. The CDR3 runs to 11 residues. CDR3 sequence: CASSFSGGYTF. The CDR3 bases are TGTGCCAGCAGCTTCTCCGGTGGCTACACCTTC.

The rearrangement uses TRBV3-1 (or the pseudogene TRBV3-2) and TRBJ2-3; a weak D match, TRBD2 (5 bases). The germline CDR1 and CDR2 sequences are LGHDT and YNNKEL (reference sequence). The CDR3 runs to 16 residues. V gave up 0 bases and J gave up 0 bases, with 10 bases separating them. CDR3 DNA sequence: TGTGCCAGCAGCCAAGACTGGCGGACTAGCACAGATACGCAGTATTTT. Its translation is CASSQDWRTSTDTQYF.

The rearrangement joins TRBV18 to TRBJ2-5; 9 bases are shared with TRBD2. CDR3 size: 13 residues. J was trimmed by 5 bases and V by 8 bases; bases with no gene match: 6. Germline lookup yields CDR1 KGHSH and CDR2 LQKENI. CDR3 nucleotides: TGTGCCAGCCTCAAGCGGGAGGACGAGACCCAGTACTTC. Protein: CASLKREDETQYF.

This chain links TRBV11-2 with TRBJ1-1, with D tentatively TRBD1 (6 bases). The V gene lost 5 bases and the J gene lost 1 base, with 14 bases spanning the gap. The CDR3 length is 15 residues. The germline V gene has CDR1 SGHAT and CDR2 FQNNGV. The CDR3 sequence is CASSHQGNTNTEAFF. The CDR3 DNA reads as TGTGCCAGCAGCCACCAGGGGAATACGAACACTGAAGCTTTCTTT.

The genes are TRBV5-1 and TRBJ2-3; no reliable D call. The CDR3 loop spans 14 amino acids. The V and J ends lost 2 bases and 5 bases respectively, with 12 bases between them. Germline V gene data show CDR1 as SGHRS and CDR2 as YFSETQ. The CDR3 DNA follows: TGCGCCAGCAGCTTAGACCCATTAGGAGATACGCAGTATTTT. Its translation: CASSLDPLGDTQYF. The variable domain in full, completed from reference TRBV5-1 and TRBJ2-3, reads KAGVTQTPRYLIKTRGQQVTLSCSPISGHRSVSWYQQTPGQGLQFLFEYFSETQRNKGNFPGRFSGRQFSNSRSEMNVSTLELGDSALYLCASSLDPLGDTQYFGPGTRLTVL.

The chain uses TRBV7-9 and TRBJ1-4; 10 nucleotides align to TRBD1. The length of the CDR3 is 14 residues. Germline V CDR1 and CDR2: SEHNR, FQNEAQ (reference sequence). Trimming took 4 bases from V and 8 from J; bases not matched to a gene: 4. The CDR3 DNA sequence: TGTGCCAGCAGCTCGACAGGGGGCAACGAAAAACTGTTTTTT. It encodes CASSSTGGNEKLFF.

The chain recombines TRBV6-5 with TRBJ1-1; D gene ambiguous. CDR3 size: 14 residues. V was cut by 2 bases and J by 1 base, with 8 bases left in between. Looked up from germline, CDR1 is MNHEY and CDR2 is SVGAGI. The CDR3 is CASSYRTGNTEAFF. Here the CDR3 DNA reads TGTGCCAGCAGTTACAGGACGGGGAACACTGAAGCTTTCTTT.

V is TRBV27 and J is TRBJ2-6; tentatively, D is TRBD1 (5 bases). CDR3 length: 17 residues. Germline V gives CDR1 MNHEY, CDR2 SMNVEV (reference sequence). V was shortened by 6 bases and J by 9 bases, with 24 bases between the two germline ends. The CDR3 bases are TGTGCCAGCAGACCCACAGGACGGCTCCTGGATGGCAACGTCCTGACTTTC. Translation gives CASRPTGRLLDGNVLTF.

V and J are TRBV19 and TRBJ2-1; 11 nucleotides agree with TRBD2. This CDR3 has 14 amino acids. With V trimmed by 6 bases and J by 7 bases, 5 bases remained unmatched. Germline V gene lookup returns CDR1 LNHDA and CDR2 SQIVND (reference sequence). CDR3 nucleotide sequence: TGTGCCAGTAGAAATAGCGGGAGGGGAAATGAGCAGTTCTTC. Protein sequence: CASRNSGRGNEQFF. Supplemented by reference TRBV19 and TRBJ2-1, the full variable domain reads DGGITQSPKYLFRKEGQNVTLSCEQNLNHDAMYWYRQDPGQGLRLIYYSQIVNDFQKGDIAEGYSVSREKKESFPLTVTSAQKNPTAFYLCASRNSGRGNEQFFGPGTRLTVL.

This clone was detected a few times. This rearrangement joins TRBV13 to TRBJ1-1; no reliable D call. The CDR3 sequence is 14 residues long. Germline loops: CDR1 PRHDT, CDR2 FYEKMQ (reference sequence). V dropped 7 bases and J dropped 4 bases, with 16 bases sitting between them. The CDR3: CASTSQVGFTEAFF. CDR3 nucleotide sequence: TGTGCCAGCACCTCTCAAGTAGGGTTCACTGAAGCTTTCTTT.

The chain has TRBV5-1 and TRBJ2-7; a weak D match, TRBD2 (6 bases). The CDR3 is 19 amino acids. CDR1 and CDR2 (germline): SGHRS, YFSETQ. Trimming removed 4 bases at V and 0 bases at J, with 26 bases between. CDR3 nucleotide sequence: TGCGCCAGCAGCCCCCGGGGTAGCGGAGCCCTGTTGATCTCCTACGAGCAGTACTTC. This sequence encodes CASSPRGSGALLISYEQYF.

The chain recombines TRBV10-1 with TRBJ2-2; D is possibly TRBD1 (6 bases). The CDR3 has 15 amino acids. The germline V gene encodes CDR1 WNHNN and CDR2 SYGVQD (reference sequence). Trimming pared 6 bases from V and 4 bases from J, leaving 15 bases between. The CDR3 is CASRATGSGTGELFF. CDR3 nucleotide sequence: TGCGCCAGCAGGGCAACAGGGTCGGGCACCGGGGAGCTGTTTTTT.

V is TRBV5-1 and J is TRBJ2-1; 8 bases line up with TRBD1. CDR3 length equals 15 residues. V lost 5 bases, J lost 5 bases, and 9 bases stayed unmatched. Germline CDR1 reads SGHRS; CDR2 reads YFSETQ. Here the CDR3 reads CASSSTGGYHNEQFF. The DNA of the CDR3 is TGCGCCAGCAGTTCCACAGGGGGTTACCACAATGAGCAGTTCTTC.

This clone occurred once. J is TRBJ1-5 and V is TRBV6-5; 9 bases map to TRBD1. The V segment lost 10 bases and the J segment 2 bases; nucleotides outside the gene matches: 6. The CDR3 runs to 14 residues. Per the germline V gene, CDR1 is MNHEY and CDR2 is SVGAGI. CDR3 sequence (DNA): TGTGCCACCGGGGACAGGGCTGGCAATCAGCCCCAGCATTTT. Amino acids: CATGDRAGNQPQHF.

V is TRBV23-1 and J is TRBJ1-1; D is unresolved. TRBV23-1 counts as an open reading frame of uncertain function. This CDR3 region has 12 residues. Trimming removed 8 bases at V and 4 bases at J, with 11 bases between. This CDR3 is CASVGSSTEAFF. CDR3 sequence (DNA): TGCGCCAGCGTTGGGTCCTCCACTGAAGCTTTCTTT.

The J gene is TRBJ2-3, the V gene TRBV30; TRBD2 matches 8 bases. V gave up 4 bases and J gave up 11 bases; unmatched junction bases: 11. The germline CDR1 and CDR2 sequences are GTSNPN and SVGIG (reference sequence). The CDR3 is made up of 13 amino acids. The CDR3 here is CAWNSGALRWQYF. DNA for the CDR3: TGTGCCTGGAATAGCGGGGCCTTAAGATGGCAGTATTTT.

This sequence joins TRBV6-5 and TRBJ1-1; D is perhaps TRBD1 (5 bases). V lost 7 bases to trimming and J lost 4 bases, with 13 bases between them. CDR1 is MNHEY, CDR2 SVGAGI, per germline. The CDR3 has 13 residues. The CDR3 DNA sequence: TGTGCCAGCACCAAGGGGCATACCACTGAAGCTTTCTTT. Translating it yields CASTKGHTTEAFF.

The chain has TRBV7-9 and TRBJ1-1, with a weak D call TRBD1 (5 bases). The CDR3 is 15 residues long. Trimming removed 2 bases at V and 5 bases at J, with 15 bases between. CDR1 is SEHNR, CDR2 FQNEAQ, per germline (reference sequence). The CDR3 bases are TGTGCCAGCAGCTTAAATGGGGCGTTTGGGACTGAAGCTTTCTTT. Protein product: CASSLNGAFGTEAFF.